This T cell receptor (beta chain) appears in the sequencing data of a study of shared clonotypes between healthy human individuals. Among the donors, all were Caucasian adults who lived in Nashville, Tennessee. Running of the assay took place at deep level. Investigators spread the genomic DNA of each subset evenly over several immunoSEQ plates. Sequencing used immunoSEQ multiplex PCR; TCRdb keeps in-frame clones, though not all of them. Of 950,000 to 1,300,000 clones listed, 65% to 80% are singletons. Between the trimmed V and J ends, which lost 0 bases and 7 bases, there was a span of 16 bases. The CDR3 is 15 residues long. Germline V gene data show CDR1 as MGHRA and CDR2 as YSYEKL.

The receptor comes from a man aged 18 to 29 in good health. Material for sequencing was memory CD4+ T cells sorted from blood. Subset meaning: CD45RA-negative fraction. J is TRBJ2-7 and V is TRBV4-1; D is possibly TRBD2 (6 bases). CDR3 loop: CASSQDLGGVREQYF. The CDR3 DNA reads TGCGCCAGCAGCCAAGATCTTGGCGGGGTACGGGAGCAGTACTTC.